This T cell receptor (beta chain) was sequenced during a study of T cells in Graves' hyperthyroidism and ophthalmopathy. Details on this clonotype: Its specificity is not known.

Amplification targeted TCR beta CDR3 regions from RNA transcripts. First-round RT-PCR targeting the TCR CDR3 was performed with the HTBI primer set. TCRdb passed the multiplex PCR reads through MiXCR, listing each CDR3 protein once. The table includes approximately 520,000 distinct CDR3 sequences, approximately 25% detected once. Germline loops: CDR1 MNHEY, CDR2 SVGAGI. With V trimmed by 2 bases and J by 2 bases, 4 bases remained unmatched. This CDR3 has 15 amino acids. Study-wide results and caveats: Most thyroid clonotypes with frequency above 0.001 were detected in blood. Stable hyperthyroidism was separated from ophthalmopathy by a model based on 13 V-J features.

With duration under 3 months, ophthalmopathy was active: Clinical Activity Score at least 3, NOSPECS at least 4. The J gene is TRBJ2-7, the V gene TRBV6-5, with TRBD1 matching over 9 bases. The receptor was derived from a woman in her 30s with Graves' ophthalmopathy. Sequencing input: blood. The CDR3 reads CASSYGGQGTYEQYF. In DNA form, the CDR3 reads TGTGCCAGCAGTTACGGGGGACAGGGAACCTACGAGCAGTACTTC.